The entry below gives a single T cell receptor (beta chain) sequence along with its context. Its antigen is still unknown. The sample holds no much larger clone one base away, and base qualities are not on file. The data derive from a study of cytotoxic CD8 clonotypes in ibrutinib-treated CLL (dated by TCRdb to about 2021). Background on the whole study: In this cohort, over 14 patients were treatment-naive and ten to eleven were relapsed/refractory, while roughly 18 had unmutated IGHV. Partial responses were observed in roughly 25 patients and complete responses in 2; after a median follow-up of around 68 months, remission was maintained in 14 patients and progression was observed in approximately 12. Response samples were taken after a median of roughly 12 months on treatment, ranging from roughly 6 to 36 months. Samples averaged 255,043 productive templates and around 91,000 productive rearrangements. Of the approximately 86 participants in the trial, about 26 had longitudinal samples available. Cryopreserved peripheral blood mononuclear cells were obtained prior to treatment, at the time of response, and at either disease progression or sustained remission. Every remission and progressive disease sample was obtained while ibrutinib was still being received by the patients.

Explained via the paper, the time point label denotes: approximately eleven months on ibrutinib. For TCR beta library preparation, roughly 2.2 micrograms of genomic DNA were isolated from cryopreserved PBMCs. High-throughput TCR beta sequencing was performed on longitudinal blood samples from CLL patients receiving ibrutinib monotherapy. The patients took part in an open-label, single-center phase 2 trial of ibrutinib monotherapy. On a MiSeq, deep resolution sequencing aimed for a depth between 1 in 1 million and 1 in 200,000 T cells, with each clonotype covered around 9.2x on average. The immunoSEQ hsTCRB Kit was used to generate the TCR beta libraries. Per the source publication's procedure: The data were analyzed with ImmunoSEQ Analyzer and ImmunoSEQ Data Assistant, and V, D and J gene assignments followed IMGT definitions. Clonality, with values ranging from 0 to 1, was calculated as one minus the normalized Shannon entropy of productive rearrangement frequencies. Only overrepresented clonotypes making up at least 0.05% of each patient's repertoire were included in the public clonotype analysis. Roughly 12 age-matched healthy donor repertoires from immuneACCESS were used as controls for clonality. Here the immuneACCESS table is served through TCRdb, limited to in-frame sequences with V and J called. Missing clones are a known gap in these copies; in checked studies unresolved V genes cover under half, and the rest lacks a known reason. The V and J calls and clone size were taken over from that table, and D and trimming were inferred from the DNA. For this sample the table gives approximately 140,000 clones, of which approximately 75% were detected only once. The top ten clones comprise around 30% of the sample.

Via the germline V gene (reference sequence), CDR1 is LNHDA and CDR2 SQIVND. Deletion took 1 base off V and 5 bases off J, with a span of 19 bases between the germline ends. The CDR3 runs 17 residues from the cysteine to the phenylalanine. The retained sequence is limited to the CDR3, 51 bases, with the frame set at the first base. Paper-wide results and their limitations: Public clonotypes were rare and either shrank or stayed stable during treatment, and the rise in clonality at ibrutinib response reflected expansion of private clonotypes. At baseline, clonality was higher than in age-matched healthy donors and showed a strong correlation with circulating CD8+ T-cell counts. At ibrutinib response clonality went up, during sustained remission it held steady, and at progression it dropped back toward baseline. Lymph node repertoires were not examined, and the timing of sampling was not matched between patients in sustained remission and those whose disease progressed.

The sequencing used PBMCs, collected after 12 months of ibrutinib treatment. The V and J genes are TRBV19 and TRBJ2-3; TRBD1 is a weak D gene call, 6 bases matching. The clonotype comes from a human donor with chronic lymphocytic leukemia. The DNA sequence is given as TGTGCCAGTAGTATAGTAGTAGACAGGCCGCTCGGAGATACGCAGTATTTT. The resulting protein is CASSIVVDRPLGDTQYF.